These 32 T cell receptor beta chains came from one sample sequenced in a study of shared clonotypes between healthy human individuals. The table came from immunoSEQ multiplex PCR; TCRdb's copy has only in-frame clones and leaves some out. The sample has roughly 700,000 clones; less than 95% are singletons. What was sequenced was memory CD8+ T cells from PBMCs. Noted subset: CD45RO+ cells pooled with CCR7-negative TemRA cells. The receptors were gathered from a man younger than 30 in good health. Some clones in this sample may be carry-over from other donors' samples.

This chain joins TRBV9 and TRBJ2-2; 8 positions match TRBD1. Germline CDR1 SGDLS, CDR2 YYNGEE. Trimming at V came to 0 bases and at J to 0 bases, leaving 4 bases not matched to a gene. The CDR3 covers 17 residues. This chain's CDR3 is CASSVATGGANTGELFF. The DNA of the CDR3 is TGTGCCAGCAGCGTAGCAACAGGGGGAGCGAACACCGGGGAGCTGTTTTTT. The variable domain in full, with the rest retrieved from reference TRBV9 and TRBJ2-2, is DSGVTQTPKHLITATGQRVTLRCSPRSGDLSVYWYQQSLDQGLQFLIQYYNGEERAKGNILERFSAQQFPDLHSELNLSSLELGDSALYFCASSVATGGANTGELFFGEGSRLTVL.

The DNA for the CDR3 is TGTGCCAGCAGCTTAGGAACGGACAGGGGATGGAATGAGCAGTTCTTC. It yields the protein CASSLGTDRGWNEQFF. The chain joins TRBV11-2 to TRBJ2-1; 9 positions match TRBD1. The ends lost 1 base at V and 7 bases at J; junction bases unmatched: 8. Germline V gene data show CDR1 as SGHAT and CDR2 as FQNNGV. The CDR3 is made up of 16 amino acids.

The chain has TRBV27 and TRBJ1-3; D unclear. Germline assignment: CDR1 MNHEY and CDR2 SMNVEV (reference sequence). V shed 6 bases and J shed 7 bases, with 13 bases lying between them. This CDR3 spans 13 amino acids. The CDR3 DNA sequence: TGTGCCAGCAGCCCCCGCCTGGGGAACACCATATATTTT. Residues: CASSPRLGNTIYF.

This chain uses TRBV4-3 with TRBJ1-1; D is possibly TRBD1 (5 bases). Trimming left V 3 bases short and J 5 bases short, with 13 bases between. In germline, CDR1 is LGHNA, CDR2 YSLEER. This CDR3 contains 14 residues. The CDR3 here is CASSQGGADTEAFF. CDR3 nucleotide sequence: TGCGCCAGCAGCCAGGGAGGGGCGGATACTGAAGCTTTCTTT.

This clone was seen a handful of times. The J gene is TRBJ1-5, the V gene TRBV19; D is uncertain. The germline V and J ends were trimmed by 5 bases and 3 bases, with 11 bases remaining between them. From germline, CDR1 is LNHDA and CDR2 SQIVND (reference sequence). CDR3 length equals 14 residues. Here the CDR3 DNA reads TGTGCCAGTAGTCTCCGGCAGGCCAATCAGCCCCAGCATTTT. Encoded protein: CASSLRQANQPQHF.

The rearrangement uses TRBV5-1 and TRBJ2-7; 9 nucleotides agree with TRBD1. With V trimmed by 5 bases and J by 6 bases, 9 bases remained unmatched. This CDR3 has 14 residues. Germline CDR1 and CDR2: SGHRS and YFSETQ. Here the CDR3 reads CASRRTGGQVEQYF. CDR3 DNA: TGCGCCAGCAGACGAACAGGGGGCCAGGTCGAGCAGTACTTC.

The chain links TRBV7-9 to TRBJ1-2; TRBD1 agrees at 11 bases. With V trimmed by 3 bases and J by 6 bases, 3 bases remained unmatched. The CDR3 runs 14 residues. Germline V gene data show CDR1 as SEHNR and CDR2 as FQNEAQ (reference sequence). Here the CDR3 DNA reads TGTGCCAGCAGCTTGGGACAGGGGGGTGATGGCTACACCTTC. Translation gives CASSLGQGGDGYTF.

The chain has TRBV14 and TRBJ2-2; the match to TRBD2 covers 7 bases. V was clipped by 11 bases and J by 5 bases; unmatched bases: 17. The CDR3 loop spans 16 amino acids. Germline CDR1 reads SGHDN; CDR2 reads FVKESK. The CDR3 DNA is TGTGCCGAGCCCATTATGGCGGGAGCTAAGACCGGGGAGCTGTTTTTT. Amino acid sequence: CAEPIMAGAKTGELFF. Complete variable domain (other parts from reference TRBV14 and TRBJ2-2): EAGVTQFPSHSVIEKGQTVTLRCDPISGHDNLYWYRRVMGKEIKFLLHFVKESKQDESGMPNNRFLAERTGGTYSTLKVQPAELEDSGVYFCAEPIMAGAKTGELFFGEGSRLTVL.

The V and J genes are TRBV6-5 and TRBJ2-7, with D unresolved. Germline CDR1 reads MNHEY; CDR2 reads SVGAGI. The CDR3 covers 12 residues. Deletions cut 9 bases from V and 6 bases from J, with 15 bases between. CDR3 in DNA: TGTGCCAGTCATGGCGGATTTCCCGAGCAGTACTTC. Translation gives CASHGGFPEQYF.

The chain employs TRBV29-1 and TRBJ2-1; D is undetermined. The CDR3 extends over 14 amino acids. CDR1 is SQVTM and CDR2 is ANQGSEA in the germline V gene. The V gene lost 2 bases and the J gene lost 6 bases, with 14 bases spanning the gap. CDR3 sequence reads: CSVESVGRANEQFF. The CDR3 DNA reads TGCAGCGTTGAATCGGTCGGCCGGGCCAATGAGCAGTTCTTC.

The chain has TRBV9 and TRBJ2-1; the match to TRBD2 covers 10 bases. The CDR3 is 15 residues long. With 0 bases clipped from V and 6 bases from J, the junction kept 3 bases outside the gene matches. Germline CDR1 is SGDLS and CDR2 is YYNGEE. In DNA, the CDR3 is TGTGCCAGCAGCGTAGGGGCTAGCGGGAGCAATGAGCAGTTCTTC. As protein: CASSVGASGSNEQFF.

The CDR3, as DNA: TGTGCCAGCAGTTTGGTAGGGGGCGGCTATGGCTACACCTTC. Its translation is CASSLVGGGYGYTF. The rearrangement links TRBV27 to TRBJ1-2, with 7 bases identical to TRBD1. Per the germline V gene, CDR1 is MNHEY and CDR2 is SMNVEV (reference sequence). The length of the CDR3 is 14 residues. J gave up 4 bases and V 3 bases, and 5 bases lay outside the gene matches.

This clone was observed once. The chain employs TRBV7-9 and TRBJ1-4; D is ambiguous. The CDR3 loop spans 14 amino acids. The germline gives CDR1 SEHNR, CDR2 FQNEAQ (reference sequence). The germline V and J ends were trimmed by 1 base and 6 bases, with 9 bases remaining between them. CDR3 sequence reads: CASSLVAAHEKLFF. The CDR3 coding sequence is TGTGCCAGCAGCTTAGTAGCCGCCCATGAAAAACTGTTTTTT.

This rearrangement joins TRBV19 to TRBJ2-1; D uncertain. Germline V gives CDR1 LNHDA, CDR2 SQIVND (reference sequence). V shed 1 base and J shed 4 bases, with 5 bases lying between them. The CDR3 has 13 amino acids. The DNA for the CDR3 is TGTGCCAGTAGTATAGGGTCGTACAATGAGCAGTTCTTC. Protein product: CASSIGSYNEQFF.

The CDR3 DNA is TGTGCCAGCAGCTTATGGGGTCCGGTTGAGCAGTTCTTC. Protein: CASSLWGPVEQFF. V and J are TRBV11-2 and TRBJ2-1; D remains ambiguous. This CDR3 comprises 13 residues. From germline, CDR1 is SGHAT and CDR2 FQNNGV. The V end lost 2 bases, the J end lost 9 bases, and 11 bases lay between the germline ends.

Concerning this clone: A clone one base away is much larger, so this may be a read error. This CDR3 is also generated by other DNA sequences in the sample. The chain links TRBV13 to TRBJ2-7, with 13 positions matching TRBD2. CDR1 and CDR2 (germline): PRHDT, FYEKMQ (reference sequence). This CDR3 contains 14 residues. This CDR3 is CASSLGLAGYEQYF. CDR3 coding DNA: TGTGCTAGCAGCCTGGGACTAGCGGGGTACGAGCAGTACTTC.

CDR3 nucleotide sequence: TGTGCCAGCAGCTTATCTGTCCTAGCGGGAGGAATCGACGAGCAGTACTTC. It yields the protein CASSLSVLAGGIDEQYF. The gene calls are TRBV7-2 and TRBJ2-7, with 11 bases lining up with TRBD2. Germline CDR1 is SGHTA and CDR2 is FQGNSA. Trimming at V came to 2 bases and at J to 5 bases, leaving 11 bases not matched to a gene. This CDR3 region has 17 residues.

This rearrangement joins TRBV4-3 to TRBJ2-1, with TRBD1 identical over 10 bases. The germline V gene has CDR1 LGHNA and CDR2 YSLEER. J lost 5 bases, V lost 3 bases, and 10 bases had no gene match. CDR3 length: 17 residues. Written as DNA, the CDR3 is TGCGCCAGCAGCCAGCTGGCCCCGGGACAGGGGAACAATGAGCAGTTCTTC. Protein sequence: CASSQLAPGQGNNEQFF.

The chain recombines TRBV4-1 with TRBJ2-1; D not resolved. V shed 3 bases and J shed 2 bases, with 11 bases lying between them. Germline V gives CDR1 MGHRA, CDR2 YSYEKL. The CDR3 consists of 15 residues. The CDR3 is CASSHPWATYNEQFF. The CDR3 DNA is TGCGCCAGCAGCCACCCCTGGGCTACCTACAATGAGCAGTTCTTC.

The V and J genes are TRBV28 and TRBJ1-1; TRBD1 matches 8 bases. Germline assignment: CDR1 MDHEN and CDR2 SYDVKM. This CDR3 region has 14 residues. J lost 1 base, V lost 7 bases, and 5 bases had no gene match. The CDR3 loop is CASNSGTGNTEAFF. Written as DNA, the CDR3 is TGTGCCAGCAATTCCGGGACAGGGAACACTGAAGCTTTCTTT.

The chain combines TRBV27 with TRBJ2-2, with 11 nucleotides matching TRBD2. The CDR3 has 16 amino acids. The V and J ends lost 4 bases and 5 bases, in that order; junction bases with no gene match: 6. Germline V lookup: CDR1 MNHEY, CDR2 SMNVEV (reference sequence). As DNA, the CDR3 is TGTGCCAGCAGTTCACTAGCGGGAGTTGGGACCGGGGAGCTGTTTTTT. Encoded protein: CASSSLAGVGTGELFF.

The chain combines TRBV7-9 with TRBJ2-3, with TRBD2 as a possible D gene (6 bases). V was clipped by 4 bases and J by 0 bases, with 17 bases between them. The CDR3 length is 17 residues. From germline, CDR1 is SEHNR and CDR2 FQNEAQ (reference sequence). In nucleotides, the CDR3 is TGTGCCAGCAGCTCCTACGGGGCGGCGGGGAGCACAGATACGCAGTATTTT. It specifies CASSSYGAAGSTDTQYF.

This chain uses TRBV7-6 with TRBJ2-1; D is unclear. V was trimmed by 5 bases and J by 2 bases, leaving 22 bases between them. The CDR3 has 18 residues. The germline V gene encodes CDR1 SGHVS and CDR2 FNYEAQ. Here the CDR3 DNA reads TGTGCCAGCAGCCCGAACCTCCGTGGAAGGGTCCCCTACAATGAGCAGTTCTTC. Its translation: CASSPNLRGRVPYNEQFF.

The chain carries TRBV2 and TRBJ2-6; D gene ambiguous. CDR1 SNHLY and CDR2 FYNNEI come from the germline V gene. The V gene lost 5 bases and the J gene lost 0 bases, with 8 bases spanning the gap. CDR3 length: 15 residues. CDR3 DNA: TGTGCCAGCAGTATACAGCTCTCTGGGGCCAACGTCCTGACTTTC. The encoded protein is CASSIQLSGANVLTF.

This clone was counted a single time. CDR3 region: CASSEWGWGQSYEQYF. CDR3 coding DNA: TGTGCCAGCAGTGAATGGGGCTGGGGACAGTCCTACGAGCAGTACTTC. The chain couples TRBV6-1 to TRBJ2-7; 7 nucleotides agree with TRBD1. Germline V lookup: CDR1 MNHNS, CDR2 SASEGT. With V trimmed by 2 bases and J by 1 base, 8 bases remained unmatched. This CDR3 spans 16 amino acids.

This chain joins TRBV28 and TRBJ2-7, with 7 bases matching TRBD2. The CDR3 runs to 14 residues. Trimming took 2 bases from V and 0 from J; bases not matched to a gene: 1. Germline CDR1 and CDR2: MDHEN and SYDVKM. Written as DNA, the CDR3 is TGTGCCAGCAGTTTACTAGCGGCCTCCTACGAGCAGTACTTC. This gives the protein CASSLLAASYEQYF.

This chain joins TRBV9 and TRBJ2-7; 7 positions agree with TRBD1. After removal of 0 bases from V and 7 bases from J, the junction contained 10 bases not matched to a gene. The CDR3 has 15 residues. From germline, CDR1 is SGDLS and CDR2 YYNGEE. CDR3 DNA: TGTGCCAGCAGCGTAGCGACAGGGTTGGTAGAAGAGCAGTACTTC. Its protein is CASSVATGLVEEQYF.

The chain has TRBV30 and TRBJ2-7, with D perhaps TRBD1 (6 bases). This CDR3 is built from 12 residues. Trimming took 3 bases from V and 2 from J, leaving 8 bases between them. Germline loops: CDR1 GTSNPN, CDR2 SVGIG (reference sequence). In DNA form, the CDR3 reads TGTGCCTGGAGGGACAGAACCTACGAGCAGTACTTC. Protein sequence: CAWRDRTYEQYF.

This chain uses TRBV7-3 with TRBJ2-7; 8 bases are shared with TRBD2. The germline V gene has CDR1 SGHTA and CDR2 FQGTGA. Trimming at V came to 2 bases and at J to 1 base, leaving 1 base not matched to a gene. The CDR3 runs to 14 residues. This CDR3 is CASSLAGGSYEQYF. In DNA, the CDR3 is TGTGCCAGCAGCTTAGCGGGGGGATCCTACGAGCAGTACTTC.

This sequence joins TRBV9 and TRBJ2-7, with D possibly being TRBD2 (6 bases). The CDR3 has 15 residues. V lost 0 bases and J 4 bases, leaving 14 bases between the germline ends. The V gene's germline CDR1 is SGDLS and CDR2 YYNGEE. As DNA, the CDR3 is TGTGCCAGCAGCGTAGGGGGGGTTGAAGGATACGAGCAGTACTTC. Its translation: CASSVGGVEGYEQYF. Full variable domain (remainder filled in from reference TRBV9 and TRBJ2-7): DSGVTQTPKHLITATGQRVTLRCSPRSGDLSVYWYQQSLDQGLQFLIQYYNGEERAKGNILERFSAQQFPDLHSELNLSSLELGDSALYFCASSVGGVEGYEQYFGPGTRLTVT.

The J gene is TRBJ2-7, the V gene TRBV9; the D is unclear. This CDR3 has 12 residues. The ends were cut back, 3 bases at V and 4 bases at J, with 8 bases in the middle. CDR1 is SGDLS, CDR2 YYNGEE, per germline. The chain's CDR3 is CASSGTGYEQYF. CDR3 coding DNA: TGTGCCAGCAGCGGGACCGGTTACGAGCAGTACTTC.

A few counts support this clone. The chain links TRBV7-9 to TRBJ1-1; TRBD1 matches at 7 bases. There are 15 residues in the CDR3. The V gene's germline CDR1 is SEHNR and CDR2 FQNEAQ (reference sequence). The V segment lost 4 bases and the J segment 10 bases; nucleotides outside the gene matches: 15. CDR3 DNA: TGTGCCAGCAGCTCCCCGAAAACAGGGGTCTTGGCAGCTTTCTTT. The encoded protein is CASSSPKTGVLAAFF.